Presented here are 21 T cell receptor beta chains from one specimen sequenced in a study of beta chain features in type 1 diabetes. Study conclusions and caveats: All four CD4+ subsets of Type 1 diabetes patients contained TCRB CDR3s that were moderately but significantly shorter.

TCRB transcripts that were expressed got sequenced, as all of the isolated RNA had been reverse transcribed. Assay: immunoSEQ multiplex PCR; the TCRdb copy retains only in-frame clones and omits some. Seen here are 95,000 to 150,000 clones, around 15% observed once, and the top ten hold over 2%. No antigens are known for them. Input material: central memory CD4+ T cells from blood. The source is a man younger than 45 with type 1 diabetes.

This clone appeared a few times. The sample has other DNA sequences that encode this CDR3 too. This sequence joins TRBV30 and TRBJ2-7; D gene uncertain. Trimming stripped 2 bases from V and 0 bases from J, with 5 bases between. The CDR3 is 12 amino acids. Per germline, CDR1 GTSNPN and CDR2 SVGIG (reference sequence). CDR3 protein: CAWSWGSYEQYF. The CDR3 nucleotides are TGTGCCTGGAGTTGGGGCTCCTACGAGCAGTACTTC.

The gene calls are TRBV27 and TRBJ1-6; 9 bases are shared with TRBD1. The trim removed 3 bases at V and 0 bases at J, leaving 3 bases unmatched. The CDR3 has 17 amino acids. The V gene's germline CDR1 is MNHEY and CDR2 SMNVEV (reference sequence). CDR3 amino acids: CASSFGQGSSYNSPLHF. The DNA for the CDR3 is TGTGCCAGCAGTTTCGGACAGGGGAGCTCCTATAATTCACCCCTCCACTTT.

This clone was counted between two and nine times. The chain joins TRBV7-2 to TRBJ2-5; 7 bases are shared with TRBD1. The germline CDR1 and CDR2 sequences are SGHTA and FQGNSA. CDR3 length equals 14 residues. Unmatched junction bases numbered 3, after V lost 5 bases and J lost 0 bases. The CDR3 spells CASSQGQHQETQYF. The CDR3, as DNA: TGTGCCAGCAGCCAGGGACAGCACCAAGAGACCCAGTACTTC.

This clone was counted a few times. The CDR3 bases are TGCGCCAGCAGCCAGATGGACCTCTACAATGAGCAGTTCTTC. Protein sequence: CASSQMDLYNEQFF. The gene calls are TRBV5-1 and TRBJ2-1; D unclear. Looked up from germline, CDR1 is SGHRS and CDR2 is YFSETQ. V gave up 4 bases and J gave up 3 bases, with 11 bases separating them. The CDR3 totals 14 residues.

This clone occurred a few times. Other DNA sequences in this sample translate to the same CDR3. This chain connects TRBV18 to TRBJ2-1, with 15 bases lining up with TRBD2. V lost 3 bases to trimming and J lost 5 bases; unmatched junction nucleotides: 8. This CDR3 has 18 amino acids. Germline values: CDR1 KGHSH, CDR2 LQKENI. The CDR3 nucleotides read TGTGCCAGCTCACCTCCTGGACTAGCGGGGGGGCCAGACAATGAGCAGTTCTTC. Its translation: CASSPPGLAGGPDNEQFF. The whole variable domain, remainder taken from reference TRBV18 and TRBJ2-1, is NAGVMQNPRHLVRRRGQEARLRCSPMKGHSHVYWYRQLPEEGLKFMVYLQKENIIDESGMPKERFSAEFPKEGPSILRIQQVVRGDSAAYFCASSPPGLAGGPDNEQFFGPGTRLTVL.

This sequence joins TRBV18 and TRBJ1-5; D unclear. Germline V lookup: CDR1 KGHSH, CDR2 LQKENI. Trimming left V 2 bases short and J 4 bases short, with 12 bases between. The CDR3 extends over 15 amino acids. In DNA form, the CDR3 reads TGTGCCAGCTCACCAGAGGACGTAGCAAATCAGCCCCAGCATTTT. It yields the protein CASSPEDVANQPQHF.

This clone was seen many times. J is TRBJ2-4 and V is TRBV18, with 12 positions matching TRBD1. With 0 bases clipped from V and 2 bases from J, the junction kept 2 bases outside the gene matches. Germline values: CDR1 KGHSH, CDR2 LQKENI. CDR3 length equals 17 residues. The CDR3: CASSPPGTGGSKNIQYF. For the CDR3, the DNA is TGTGCCAGCTCACCACCGGGGACAGGGGGCTCCAAAAACATTCAGTACTTC.

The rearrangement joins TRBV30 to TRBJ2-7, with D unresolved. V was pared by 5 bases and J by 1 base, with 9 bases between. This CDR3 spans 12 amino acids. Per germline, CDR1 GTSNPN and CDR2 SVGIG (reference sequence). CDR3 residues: CAWAPRSYEQYF. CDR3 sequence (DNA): TGTGCCTGGGCCCCGCGGTCCTACGAGCAGTACTTC. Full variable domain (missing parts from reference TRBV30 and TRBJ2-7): SQTIHQWPATLVQPVGSPLSLECTVEGTSNPNLYWYRQAAGRGLQLLFYSVGIGQISSEVPQNLSASRPQDRQFILSSKKLLLSDSGFYLCAWAPRSYEQYFGPGTRLTVT.

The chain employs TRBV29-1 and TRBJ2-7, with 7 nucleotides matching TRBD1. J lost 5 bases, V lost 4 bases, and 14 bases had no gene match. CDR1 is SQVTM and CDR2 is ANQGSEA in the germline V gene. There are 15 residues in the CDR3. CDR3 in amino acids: CSVASFTGVGNEQYF. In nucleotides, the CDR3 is TGCAGCGTTGCCTCCTTTACAGGGGTAGGTAACGAGCAGTACTTC.

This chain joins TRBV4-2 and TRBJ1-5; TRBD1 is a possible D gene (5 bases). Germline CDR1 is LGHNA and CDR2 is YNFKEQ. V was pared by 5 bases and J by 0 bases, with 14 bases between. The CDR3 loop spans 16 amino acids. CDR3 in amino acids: CASSFLGLYSNQPQHF. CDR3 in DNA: TGTGCCAGCAGCTTCTTGGGACTGTATAGCAATCAGCCCCAGCATTTT.

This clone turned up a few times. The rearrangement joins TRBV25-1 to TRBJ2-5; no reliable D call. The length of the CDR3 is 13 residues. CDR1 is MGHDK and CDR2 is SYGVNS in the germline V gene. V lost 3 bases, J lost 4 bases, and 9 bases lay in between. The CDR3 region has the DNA TGTGCCAGCAGTGACCTCACGTTAGAGACCCAGTACTTC. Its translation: CASSDLTLETQYF.

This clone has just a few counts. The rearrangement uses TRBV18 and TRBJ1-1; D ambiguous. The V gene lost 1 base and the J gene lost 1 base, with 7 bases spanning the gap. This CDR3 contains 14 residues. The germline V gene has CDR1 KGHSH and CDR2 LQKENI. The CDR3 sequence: CASSPQQENTEAFF. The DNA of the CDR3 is TGTGCCAGCTCACCACAGCAGGAGAACACTGAAGCTTTCTTT.

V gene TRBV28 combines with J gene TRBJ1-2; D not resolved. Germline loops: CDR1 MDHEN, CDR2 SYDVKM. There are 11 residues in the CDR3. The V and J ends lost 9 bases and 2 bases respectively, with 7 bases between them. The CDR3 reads CASYGNYGYTF. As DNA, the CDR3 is TGTGCCAGTTATGGGAACTATGGCTACACCTTC.

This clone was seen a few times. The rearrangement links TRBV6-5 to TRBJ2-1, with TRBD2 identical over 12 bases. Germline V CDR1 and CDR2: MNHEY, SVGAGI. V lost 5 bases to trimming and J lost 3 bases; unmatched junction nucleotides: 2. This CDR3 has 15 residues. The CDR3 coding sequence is TGTGCCAGCAGTCCACTAGCGGGGGGCTACAATGAGCAGTTCTTC. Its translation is CASSPLAGGYNEQFF.

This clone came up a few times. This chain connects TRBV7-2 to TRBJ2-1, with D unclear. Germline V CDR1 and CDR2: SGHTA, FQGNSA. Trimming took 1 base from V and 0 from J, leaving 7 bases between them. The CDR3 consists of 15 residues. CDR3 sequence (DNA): TGTGCCAGCAGCTTAGGGCTAGTCTCCTACAATGAGCAGTTCTTC. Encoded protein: CASSLGLVSYNEQFF.

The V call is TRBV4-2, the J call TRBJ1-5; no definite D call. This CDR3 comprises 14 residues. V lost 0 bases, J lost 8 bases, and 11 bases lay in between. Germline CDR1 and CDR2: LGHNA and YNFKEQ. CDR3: CASSQDTPREPQHF. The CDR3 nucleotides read TGTGCCAGCAGCCAAGACACCCCAAGAGAGCCCCAGCATTTT.

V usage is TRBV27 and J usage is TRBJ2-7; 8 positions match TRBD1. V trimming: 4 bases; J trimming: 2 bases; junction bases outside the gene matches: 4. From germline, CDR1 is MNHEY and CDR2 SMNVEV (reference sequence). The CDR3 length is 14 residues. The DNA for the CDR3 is TGTGCCAGCAGTTCACAGGGGGGACCCTACGAGCAGTACTTC. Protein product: CASSSQGGPYEQYF.

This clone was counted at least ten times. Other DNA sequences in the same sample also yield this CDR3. The CDR3 DNA is TGCAGCTCACGGACTAGCGGGGAGACCCAGTACTTC. Protein sequence: CSSRTSGETQYF. The chain employs TRBV29-1 and TRBJ2-5, with 11 bases identical to TRBD2. This CDR3 spans 12 amino acids. Germline CDR1 and CDR2: SQVTM and ANQGSEA. V gave up 8 bases and J gave up 5 bases; unmatched junction bases: 4. Combining the CDR3 with reference TRBV29-1 and TRBJ2-5 gives the whole variable domain SAVISQKPSRDICQRGTSLTIQCQVDSQVTMMFWYRQQPGQSLTLIATANQGSEATYESGFVIDKFPISRPNLTFSTLTVSNMSPEDSSIYLCSSRTSGETQYFGPGTRLLVL.

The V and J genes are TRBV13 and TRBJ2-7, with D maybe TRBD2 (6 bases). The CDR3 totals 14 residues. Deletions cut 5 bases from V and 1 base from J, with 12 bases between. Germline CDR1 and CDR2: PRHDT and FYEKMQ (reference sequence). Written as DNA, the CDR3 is TGTGCCAGCAGCCCGGGGGTAGATTCCTACGAGCAGTACTTC. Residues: CASSPGVDSYEQYF.

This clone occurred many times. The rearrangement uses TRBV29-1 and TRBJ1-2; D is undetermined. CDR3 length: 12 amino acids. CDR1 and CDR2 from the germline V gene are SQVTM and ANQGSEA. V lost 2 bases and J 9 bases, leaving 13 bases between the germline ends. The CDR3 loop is CSVESSGGSYTF. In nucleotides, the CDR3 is TGCAGCGTTGAAAGTTCTGGTGGAAGCTACACCTTC. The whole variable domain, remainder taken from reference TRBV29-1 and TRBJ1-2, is SAVISQKPSRDICQRGTSLTIQCQVDSQVTMMFWYRQQPGQSLTLIATANQGSEATYESGFVIDKFPISRPNLTFSTLTVSNMSPEDSSIYLCSVESSGGSYTFGSGTRLTVV.

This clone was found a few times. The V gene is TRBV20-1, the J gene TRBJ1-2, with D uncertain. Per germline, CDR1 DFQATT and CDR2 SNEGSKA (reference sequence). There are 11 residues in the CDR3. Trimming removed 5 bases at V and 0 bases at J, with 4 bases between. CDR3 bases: TGCAGTGCTGACCCTAACTATGGCTACACCTTC. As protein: CSADPNYGYTF.